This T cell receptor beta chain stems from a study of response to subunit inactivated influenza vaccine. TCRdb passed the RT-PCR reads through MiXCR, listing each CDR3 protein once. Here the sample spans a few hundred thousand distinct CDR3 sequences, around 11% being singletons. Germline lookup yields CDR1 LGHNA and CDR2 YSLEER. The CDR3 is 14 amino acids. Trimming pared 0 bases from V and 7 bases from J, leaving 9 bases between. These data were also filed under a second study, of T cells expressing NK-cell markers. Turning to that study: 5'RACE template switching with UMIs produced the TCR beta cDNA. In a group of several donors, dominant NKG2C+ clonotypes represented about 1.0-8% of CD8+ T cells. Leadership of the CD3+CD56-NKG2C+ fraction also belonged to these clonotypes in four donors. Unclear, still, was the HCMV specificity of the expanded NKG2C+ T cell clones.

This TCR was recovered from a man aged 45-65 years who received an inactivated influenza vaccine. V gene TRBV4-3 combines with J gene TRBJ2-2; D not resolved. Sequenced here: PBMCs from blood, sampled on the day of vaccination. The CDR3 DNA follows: TGCGCCAGCAGCCAAGATAAAGCGTTCGGGGAGCTGTTTTTT. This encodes CASSQDKAFGELFF.